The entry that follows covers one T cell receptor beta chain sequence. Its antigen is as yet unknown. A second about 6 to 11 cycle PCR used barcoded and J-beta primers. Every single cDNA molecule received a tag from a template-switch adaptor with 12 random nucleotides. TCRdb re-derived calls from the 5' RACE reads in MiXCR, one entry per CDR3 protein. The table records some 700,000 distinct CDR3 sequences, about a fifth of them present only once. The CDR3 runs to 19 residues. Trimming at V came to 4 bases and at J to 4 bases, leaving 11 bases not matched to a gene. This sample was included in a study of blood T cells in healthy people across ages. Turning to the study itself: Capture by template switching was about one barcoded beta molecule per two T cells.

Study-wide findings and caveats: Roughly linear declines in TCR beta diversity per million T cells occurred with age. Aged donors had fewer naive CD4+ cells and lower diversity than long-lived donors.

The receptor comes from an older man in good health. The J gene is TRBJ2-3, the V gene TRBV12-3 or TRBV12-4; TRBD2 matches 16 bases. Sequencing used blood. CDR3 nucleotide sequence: TGTGCCAGCAGTTCCTGGGGACTAGCGGGAGGGGAGCTCGCAGATACGCAGTATTTT. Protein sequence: CASSSWGLAGGELADTQYF.